This entry lists 21 T cell receptor beta chains sequenced from one sample in a study of T cell repertoires in cytomegalovirus infection. TCRdb reanalysed the reads using MiXCR and keeps one entry per CDR3 protein. The table lists roughly 570,000 distinct CDR3 sequences, around 40% of them singletons. Their target antigens are unknown. This specimen was cultured PBMCs, taken from culture after CMV antigen stimulation. All receptors come from a human donor in good health (CMV status not recorded). Some clones in this sample may be carry-over from other donors' samples.

This clonotype was seen more than once but under ten times. The chain combines TRBV7-2 with TRBJ2-3; no clear D. This CDR3 has 15 amino acids. Germline CDR1 and CDR2: SGHTA and FQGNSA. V lost 1 base and J 0 bases, leaving 8 bases between the germline ends. The CDR3 loop is CASSLVLGSTDTQYF. The DNA for the CDR3 is TGTGCCAGCAGCTTAGTCCTGGGAAGCACAGATACGCAGTATTTT.

This rearrangement joins TRBV7-6 to TRBJ2-1; perhaps TRBD2 as D (6 bases). V was cut by 3 bases and J by 4 bases, with 13 bases left in between. The germline V gene encodes CDR1 SGHVS and CDR2 FNYEAQ. The CDR3 has 15 amino acids. CDR3 nucleotide sequence: TGTGCCAGCAGCTTGCGGACGGGGGTTTACAATGAGCAGTTCTTC. It codes for CASSLRTGVYNEQFF.

V and J are TRBV5-5 and TRBJ2-7; 7 positions match TRBD2. The CDR3 is 15 residues long. Germline CDR1 and CDR2: SGHKS and YYEKEE (reference sequence). The trim removed 0 bases at V and 3 bases at J, leaving 6 bases unmatched. CDR3 residues: CASSLARRENYEQYF. CDR3 DNA sequence: TGTGCCAGCAGCTTGGCGAGGCGGGAGAACTACGAGCAGTACTTC. The full variable domain, rest sourced from reference TRBV5-5 and TRBJ2-7, is DAGVTQSPTHLIKTRGQQVTLRCSPISGHKSVSWYQQVLGQGPQFIFQYYEKEERGRGNFPDRFSARQFPNYSSELNVNALLLGDSALYLCASSLARRENYEQYFGPGTRLTVT.

V usage is TRBV10-3 and J usage is TRBJ1-3; maybe TRBD1 (5 bases). Between the trimmed V and J ends, which lost 6 bases and 2 bases, there was a span of 11 bases. CDR3 length: 14 residues. Germline loops: CDR1 ENHRY, CDR2 SYGVKD. The CDR3 region has the DNA TGTGCCATCAGCGCCGGGACGACTGGAAACACCATATATTTT. Protein product: CAISAGTTGNTIYF.

The genes are TRBV6-9 and TRBJ1-4; D gene ambiguous. The V gene lost 3 bases and the J gene lost 10 bases, with 18 bases spanning the gap. This CDR3 comprises 15 residues. Germline lookup yields CDR1 MNHGY and CDR2 SVAAGI. CDR3 region: CASSYSKFQDGKLFF. The DNA of the CDR3 is TGTGCCAGCAGTTACTCTAAATTCCAGGACGGAAAACTGTTTTTT.

The sample holds a few counts of this clonotype. This chain connects TRBV12-3 or TRBV12-4 to TRBJ1-5; TRBD1 aligns across 7 bases. CDR3 length equals 17 residues. V gave up 1 base and J gave up 0 bases; unmatched junction bases: 6. The CDR3 here is CASSLGQGFLSNQPQHF. The CDR3 DNA sequence: TGTGCCAGCAGTTTAGGACAGGGTTTTCTTAGCAATCAGCCCCAGCATTTT.

This clonotype was counted only a few times. The rearrangement links TRBV7-2 to TRBJ2-5; D remains unclear. V lost 5 bases to trimming and J lost 0 bases, with 13 bases between them. In germline, CDR1 is SGHTA, CDR2 FQGNSA. This CDR3 contains 15 residues. The CDR3 DNA is TGTGCCAGCAGCCCACGATGGAGCTACCAAGAGACCCAGTACTTC. This gives the protein CASSPRWSYQETQYF.

This clonotype was picked up a small number of times. The J gene is TRBJ2-3, the V gene TRBV12-3 or TRBV12-4, with a tentative D call TRBD1 (6 bases). The CDR3 has 15 amino acids. V lost 2 bases, J lost 0 bases, and 9 bases lay in between. The CDR3 reads CASSLQGISTDTQYF. DNA of the CDR3: TGTGCCAGCAGTTTACAGGGGATTAGCACAGATACGCAGTATTTT.

This clonotype has only one observation. The chain joins TRBV20-1 to TRBJ2-7; TRBD1 aligns across 10 bases. Germline-derived CDR1 and CDR2 are DFQATT and SNEGSKA (reference sequence). The CDR3 covers 13 residues. V shed 7 bases, J shed 5 bases, and the junction held 8 bases outside the gene matches. CDR3 DNA: TGCAGTGTGCCGGGACAGGGGATCGACGAGCAGTACTTC. Translated: CSVPGQGIDEQYF.

The rearrangement joins TRBV7-9 to TRBJ1-1; D not resolved. Trimming removed 2 bases from V and 8 bases from J, with 9 bases in between. CDR1 SEHNR and CDR2 FQNEAQ come from the germline V gene (reference sequence). This CDR3 is 12 amino acids long. The chain's CDR3 is CASSLSSGEAFF. The CDR3, as DNA: TGTGCCAGCAGCTTATCTAGTGGGGAAGCTTTCTTT. Supplemented by reference TRBV7-9 and TRBJ1-1, the full variable domain reads DTGVSQNPRHKITKRGQNVTFRCDPISEHNRLYWYRQTLGQGPEFLTYFQNEAQLEKSRLLSDRFSAERPKGSFSTLEIQRTEQGDSAMYLCASSLSSGEAFFGQGTRLTVV.

This clonotype has more than one count but fewer than ten. The V gene is TRBV12-3 or TRBV12-4, the J gene TRBJ1-5, with D possibly TRBD1 on 6 matching bases. V lost 4 bases, J lost 7 bases, and 11 bases lay in between. The CDR3 is 13 amino acids. The CDR3 is CASSSEQGQPQHF. DNA for the CDR3: TGTGCCAGCAGTTCGGAACAGGGCCAGCCCCAGCATTTT.

The chain links TRBV5-6 to TRBJ2-7, with D uncertain. Germline V gene sequence: CDR1 SGHDT, CDR2 YYEEEE. The V gene lost 3 bases and the J gene lost 5 bases, with 21 bases spanning the gap. CDR3 size: 16 residues. The CDR3 loop is CASSSPRAFRRDEQYF. In DNA form, the CDR3 reads TGTGCCAGCAGCTCCCCTCGGGCTTTCCGAAGGGACGAGCAGTACTTC.

CDR3 sequence (DNA): TGTGCCAGCAGTGGCGGGGGGGCCCCGGAGACCCAGTACTTC. Its protein is CASSGGGAPETQYF. This chain uses TRBV12-3 or TRBV12-4 with TRBJ2-5; 9 positions agree with TRBD2. The ends lost 5 bases at V and 5 bases at J; junction bases unmatched: 6. CDR3 length: 14 amino acids.

This sequence joins TRBV11-2 and TRBJ2-7; no firm D call. V lost 0 bases, J lost 2 bases, and 5 bases lay in between. Germline CDR1 is SGHAT and CDR2 is FQNNGV. This CDR3 spans 13 amino acids. In DNA form, the CDR3 reads TGTGCCAGCAGCTTAGACATGACCTACGAGCAGTACTTC. This gives the protein CASSLDMTYEQYF.

The J gene is TRBJ2-7, the V gene TRBV6-2 or TRBV6-3; no reliable D call. Germline values: CDR1 MNHEY, CDR2 SVGEGT. The V end lost 6 bases, the J end lost 2 bases, and 14 bases lay between the germline ends. The CDR3 is 14 amino acids. The CDR3 sequence: CASRFMNGPYEQYF. The DNA of the CDR3 is TGTGCCAGCAGATTTATGAATGGCCCCTACGAGCAGTACTTC.

This clonotype turned up a few times. CDR3 DNA sequence: TGTGCCAGCAGTTCGGACAGGGGGTCCTACGAGCAGTACTTC. This codes for CASSSDRGSYEQYF. V is TRBV27 and J is TRBJ2-7; TRBD1 aligns across 10 bases. This CDR3 comprises 14 residues. V was pared by 4 bases and J by 1 base, with 1 base of the junction left unmatched. Per the germline V gene, CDR1 is MNHEY and CDR2 is SMNVEV (reference sequence).

This rearrangement joins TRBV5-4 to TRBJ1-1; unclear D gene. This CDR3 is 15 amino acids long. The V gene's germline CDR1 is SGHNT and CDR2 YYREEE (reference sequence). Trimming left V 2 bases short and J 7 bases short, with 18 bases between. The DNA for the CDR3 is TGTGCCAGCAGCTTAGTTCCATGGGGTTCCCTTGAAGCTTTCTTT. Its protein product is CASSLVPWGSLEAFF.

This chain joins TRBV20-1 and TRBJ1-1; TRBD1 might be the D (5 bases). Germline CDR1 reads DFQATT; CDR2 reads SNEGSKA (reference sequence). The CDR3 is made up of 15 amino acids. Trimming took off 5 bases at V and 4 bases at J, with 20 bases between the two ends. The CDR3 sequence is CSAPGRRTLPTEAFF. The CDR3 DNA reads TGCAGTGCTCCCGGGCGAAGGACATTGCCCACTGAAGCTTTCTTT.

This clonotype was found many times. V and J are TRBV27 and TRBJ2-1, with 11 bases lining up with TRBD2. The CDR3 is made up of 15 amino acids. V gave up 3 bases and J gave up 7 bases; unmatched junction bases: 5. Per the germline V gene, CDR1 is MNHEY and CDR2 is SMNVEV (reference sequence). The CDR3 loop reads CASSFPTSGRNEQFF. The CDR3 DNA sequence: TGTGCCAGCAGTTTCCCCACTAGCGGGAGAAATGAGCAGTTCTTC.

This clonotype was observed once. The chain carries TRBV7-9 and TRBJ1-1; D remains unclear. V was shortened by 1 base and J by 8 bases, with 11 bases between the two germline ends. Germline V gene data show CDR1 as SEHNR and CDR2 as FQNEAQ (reference sequence). This CDR3 contains 13 residues. The CDR3 nucleotides are TGTGCCAGCAGCTTAGTGGTTGGGCCCGAAGCTTTCTTT. Residues: CASSLVVGPEAFF.

Only one count was recorded for this clonotype. The chain combines TRBV7-8 with TRBJ2-5, with D uncertain. Germline V gene data show CDR1 as SGHVS and CDR2 as FQNEAQ. Trimming cost V 3 bases and J 5 bases, with 10 bases left between them. The CDR3 is 13 amino acids. The CDR3 here is CASSLDRWETQYF. CDR3 in DNA: TGTGCCAGCAGCTTGGATCGATGGGAGACCCAGTACTTC. The full variable domain, rest sourced from reference TRBV7-8 and TRBJ2-5, is GAGVSQSPRYKVAKRGQDVALRCDPISGHVSLFWYQQALGQGPEFLTYFQNEAQLDKSGLPSDRFFAERPEGSVSTLKIQRTQQEDSAVYLCASSLDRWETQYFGPGTRLLVL.